These 18 T cell receptor beta chains came from one sample sequenced in a study of follicular helper T cells after annual influenza vaccination. Their antigens remain unidentified. Noted time point: 2014-2015 season, 7 days after vaccination. Overlapping influenza protein peptide pools stimulated the PBMC for around 18 hours before sorting. Some clones are missing from TCRdb's copy, which holds only in-frame ones; the method was immunoSEQ multiplex PCR. Found here are some 170 clones, 84% of them singletons; the top ten hold roughly 13%. Specimen: CXCR5+ CD38+ circulating T follicular helper cells from blood, cultured in vitro and sorted as CD69+ CD200+, collected 7 days after influenza vaccination. Subset in this sample: circulating Tfh, non-naive CD4+CXCR5+PD-1+ (ICOS+CD38+ or ICOS-CD38-). All receptors derive from an adult who received the influenza vaccine.

The sample holds a few counts of this clone. The rearrangement joins TRBV2 to TRBJ1-1; D not certain. The CDR3 sequence is 13 residues long. Deletions cut 5 bases from V and 0 bases from J, with 7 bases between. The germline CDR1 and CDR2 sequences are SNHLY and FYNNEI. Here the CDR3 reads CASSRRMNTEAFF. CDR3 DNA: TGTGCCAGCAGTCGACGAATGAACACTGAAGCTTTCTTT.

This clone has a single count. This rearrangement joins TRBV19 to TRBJ2-1, with 8 bases lining up with TRBD2. Trimming removed 7 bases from V and 3 bases from J; junction bases left unmatched: 8. CDR1 LNHDA and CDR2 SQIVND come from the germline V gene (reference sequence). CDR3 length: 15 residues. CDR3 sequence (DNA): TGTGCCAGTACCCTCGGGGGGGGCTTCTACAATGAGCAGTTCTTC. It translates to CASTLGGGFYNEQFF.

In this sample, this clone turned up once. The J gene is TRBJ2-7, the V gene TRBV5-8; tentative D call: TRBD1 (6 bases). Germline V gene sequence: CDR1 SGHTS, CDR2 YDEGEE. The CDR3 is 13 amino acids. Between the trimmed V and J ends, which lost 4 bases and 2 bases, there was a span of 10 bases. The CDR3 reads CASSRTVTYEQYF. In nucleotides, the CDR3 is TGTGCCAGCAGCCGGACAGTGACCTACGAGCAGTACTTC.

The chain links TRBV7-9 to TRBJ1-3; D is perhaps TRBD1 (6 bases). The CDR3 extends over 13 amino acids. The germline gives CDR1 SEHNR, CDR2 FQNEAQ (reference sequence). The germline V and J ends were trimmed by 3 bases and 4 bases, with 7 bases remaining between them. CDR3 sequence: CASSFDRGNTIYF. The CDR3 DNA reads as TGTGCCAGCAGCTTCGACAGGGGAAACACCATATATTTT.

V gene TRBV5-6 combines with J gene TRBJ2-4, with D hard to call. The CDR3 is 17 amino acids. Germline CDR1 and CDR2: SGHDT and YYEEEE. V lost 1 base and J lost 0, with 14 bases in between. The CDR3 loop is CASSLWPLLLAKNIQYF. In nucleotides, the CDR3 is TGTGCCAGCAGCTTGTGGCCGCTCCTCCTAGCCAAAAACATTCAGTACTTC.

V gene TRBV9 combines with J gene TRBJ2-2; 7 nucleotides align to TRBD2. Per the germline V gene, CDR1 is SGDLS and CDR2 is YYNGEE. This CDR3 comprises 16 residues. The ends lost 0 bases at V and 1 base at J; junction bases unmatched: 3. CDR3 protein: CASSVVGGRNTGELFF. CDR3 DNA sequence: TGTGCCAGCAGCGTAGTAGGCGGGAGGAACACCGGGGAGCTGTTTTTT. The full variable domain, its missing parts supplied by reference TRBV9 and TRBJ2-2, is DSGVTQTPKHLITATGQRVTLRCSPRSGDLSVYWYQQSLDQGLQFLIQYYNGEERAKGNILERFSAQQFPDLHSELNLSSLELGDSALYFCASSVVGGRNTGELFFGEGSRLTVL.

This chain joins TRBV10-3 and TRBJ1-1; 7 bases are a match to TRBD1. V dropped 6 bases and J dropped 7; count of bases not matched to a gene: 11. The germline CDR1 and CDR2 sequences are ENHRY and SYGVKD. The CDR3 is 14 amino acids. The CDR3 sequence is CAIRERQGPSEAFF. CDR3 DNA sequence: TGTGCCATCAGGGAAAGACAGGGCCCGAGTGAAGCTTTCTTT.

The chain joins TRBV2 to TRBJ1-3; D is unresolved. V was clipped by 4 bases and J by 0 bases, with 7 bases between them. The CDR3 is made up of 14 amino acids. Germline CDR1 is SNHLY and CDR2 is FYNNEI. The CDR3 sequence: CASSVLSSGNTIYF. The DNA for the CDR3 is TGTGCCAGCAGTGTATTATCCTCTGGAAACACCATATATTTT.

Only a few counts were recorded for this clone. CDR3 coding DNA: TGCGCCAGCAGCCAACAGGGGGCGGACACAGATACGCAGTATTTT. It is translated as CASSQQGADTDTQYF. V and J are TRBV4-1 and TRBJ2-3; the match to TRBD1 covers 8 bases. The trim removed 2 bases at V and 2 bases at J, leaving 3 bases unmatched. Germline CDR1 is MGHRA and CDR2 is YSYEKL. The CDR3 sequence is 15 residues long.

The chain carries TRBV29-1 and TRBJ2-2; 9 bases map to TRBD2. The length of the CDR3 is 15 residues. The trim removed 5 bases at V and 4 bases at J, leaving 8 bases unmatched. Germline values: CDR1 SQVTM, CDR2 ANQGSEA. CDR3 amino acids: CSVSRTSAGTGELFF. The CDR3 DNA reads TGCAGCGTTTCCCGGACTAGCGCGGGCACCGGGGAGCTGTTTTTT.

The V gene is TRBV5-6, the J gene TRBJ2-1; unclear D gene. V dropped 2 bases and J dropped 3 bases, with 6 bases sitting between them. Germline lookup yields CDR1 SGHDT and CDR2 YYEEEE. CDR3 length equals 13 residues. CDR3: CASSLRIYNEQFF. The CDR3 DNA is TGTGCCAGCAGCTTAAGAATCTACAATGAGCAGTTCTTC.

This chain joins TRBV28 and TRBJ1-4, with 9 positions matching TRBD1. Germline V gene sequence: CDR1 MDHEN, CDR2 SYDVKM. J lost 6 bases, V lost 5 bases, and 7 bases had no gene match. This CDR3 spans 15 amino acids. The CDR3 DNA follows: TGTGCCAGCAGTACCACCGGGACAGGGTATGAAAAACTGTTTTTT. It translates to CASSTTGTGYEKLFF.

The rearrangement links TRBV7-2 to TRBJ1-3, with D hard to call. V shed 0 bases and J shed 3 bases, with 6 bases lying between them. The CDR3 is 14 residues long. The germline V gene encodes CDR1 SGHTA and CDR2 FQGNSA. The CDR3 reads CASSLAERGNTIYF. CDR3 bases: TGTGCCAGCAGCTTAGCAGAGCGTGGAAACACCATATATTTT.

The V and J genes are TRBV5-8 and TRBJ2-5; maybe TRBD2 (5 bases). Germline CDR1 is SGHTS and CDR2 is YDEGEE. Trimming shortened V by 3 bases and J by 7 bases, and 13 bases separated the two germline ends. CDR3 length: 13 amino acids. The CDR3 coding sequence is TGTGCCAGCAGCTCGGAGGAACGGGCGACCCAGTACTTC. Encoded protein: CASSSEERATQYF.

The CDR3: CASSVSTMNTEAFF. Here the CDR3 DNA reads TGTGCCAGCTCAGTCTCGACTATGAACACTGAAGCTTTCTTT. V and J are TRBV18 and TRBJ1-1; the D is unclear. Trimming took 5 bases from V and 0 from J, leaving 10 bases between them. CDR3 length equals 14 residues. CDR1 is KGHSH, CDR2 LQKENI, per germline.

This clone was observed a single time. J is TRBJ1-3 and V is TRBV7-2; 8 bases are a match to TRBD1. In germline, CDR1 is SGHTA, CDR2 FQGNSA. This CDR3 is 15 amino acids long. The V and J ends lost 5 bases and 4 bases, in that order; junction bases with no gene match: 7. For the CDR3, the DNA is TGTGCCAGCAGCGAAAGACAGGGGTCAGGAAACACCATATATTTT. Encoded protein: CASSERQGSGNTIYF.

The V call is TRBV7-2, the J call TRBJ1-2; no clear D gene. V lost 3 bases to trimming and J lost 0 bases, with 11 bases between them. Per the germline V gene, CDR1 is SGHTA and CDR2 is FQGNSA. This CDR3 contains 15 residues. CDR3 nucleotide sequence: TGTGCCAGCAGCTTTGGGCAGAATCCTAACTATGGCTACACCTTC. Protein product: CASSFGQNPNYGYTF.

V gene TRBV4-2 combines with J gene TRBJ2-6; 8 bases are a match to TRBD1. Germline V gene sequence: CDR1 LGHNA, CDR2 YNFKEQ. The CDR3 extends over 17 amino acids. Trimming at V came to 0 bases and at J to 4 bases, leaving 5 bases not matched to a gene. The CDR3 spells CASSQEPRGQGANVLTF. As DNA, the CDR3 is TGTGCCAGCAGCCAAGAGCCCAGGGGGCAAGGGGCCAACGTCCTGACTTTC.